The clone carrying this T cell receptor beta chain showed up just a few times. The antigen is unknown. The data originate from a study of T cells in Graves' hyperthyroidism and ophthalmopathy. Amplified TCR beta CDR3 regions derived from RNA transcripts. First-round RT-PCR targeting the TCR CDR3 was performed with the HTBI primer set. Each CDR3 protein gets one entry after TCRdb re-called the multiplex PCR reads with MiXCR. The sample includes fewer than 400,000 distinct CDR3 sequences, 15% to 17% of them seen just once. The study, taken as a whole, reports: Most thyroid clonotypes expanded above 0.001 appeared in blood too.

Sampled blood dates from first hyperthyroidism diagnosis, and it precedes any ophthalmopathy symptoms. Sequenced input: blood. This clonotype was sampled from a woman younger than 35 with Graves' hyperthyroidism that later progressed to Graves' ophthalmopathy.

This chain's CDR3 is CASSDNQGLNQPQHF. The CDR3 region has the DNA TGTGCCAGCAGTGACAATCAAGGACTCAATCAGCCCCAGCATTTT. This chain links TRBV6-1 with TRBJ1-5; no firm D call. V lost 3 bases and J lost 3, with 12 bases in between. Germline lookup yields CDR1 MNHNS and CDR2 SASEGT. CDR3 size: 15 residues.